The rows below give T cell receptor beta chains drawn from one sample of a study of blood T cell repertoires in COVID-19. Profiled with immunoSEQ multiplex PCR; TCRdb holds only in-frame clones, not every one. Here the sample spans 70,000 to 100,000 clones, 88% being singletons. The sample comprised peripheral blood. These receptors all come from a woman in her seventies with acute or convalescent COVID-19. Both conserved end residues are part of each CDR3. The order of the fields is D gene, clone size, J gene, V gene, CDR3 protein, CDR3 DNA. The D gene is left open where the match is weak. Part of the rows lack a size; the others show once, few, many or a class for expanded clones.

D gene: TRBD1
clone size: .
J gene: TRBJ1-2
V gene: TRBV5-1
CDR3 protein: CASSSDRAAYGYTF
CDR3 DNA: TGCGCCAGCAGCTCGGACAGGGCAGCCTATGGCTACACCTTC

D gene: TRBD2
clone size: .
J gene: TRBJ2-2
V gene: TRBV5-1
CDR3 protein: CASSRLAENTGELFF
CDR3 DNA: TGCGCCAGCAGTCGGCTAGCGGAGAACACCGGGGAGCTGTTTTTT

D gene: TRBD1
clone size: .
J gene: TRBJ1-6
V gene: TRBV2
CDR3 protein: CASSTRTGSNSPLHF
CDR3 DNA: TGTGCCAGCAGTACCCGGACAGGGAGCAATTCACCCCTCCACTTT

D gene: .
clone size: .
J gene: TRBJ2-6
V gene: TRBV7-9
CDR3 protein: CASSLANRVDLANVLTF
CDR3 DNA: TGTGCCAGCAGCTTAGCGAACAGGGTTGATTTGGCCAACGTCCTGACTTTC

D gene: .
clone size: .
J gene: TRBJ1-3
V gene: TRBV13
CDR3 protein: CASSYEPQGRGTSSGNTIYF
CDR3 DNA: TGTGCCAGCAGCTATGAGCCCCAAGGTCGGGGGACTTCCTCTGGAAACACCATATATTTT

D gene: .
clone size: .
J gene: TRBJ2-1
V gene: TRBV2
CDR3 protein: CASSKGEVYNEQFF
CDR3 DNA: TGTGCCAGCAGCAAAGGGGAAGTCTACAATGAGCAGTTCTTC

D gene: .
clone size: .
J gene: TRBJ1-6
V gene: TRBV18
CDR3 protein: CASSPGSSYNSPLHF
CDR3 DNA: TGTGCCAGCTCACCGGGGAGCTCCTATAATTCACCCCTCCACTTT

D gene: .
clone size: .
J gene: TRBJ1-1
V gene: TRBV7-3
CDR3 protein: CASSPGGMNTEAFF
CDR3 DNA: TGTGCCAGCAGCCCCGGAGGCATGAACACTGAAGCTTTCTTT

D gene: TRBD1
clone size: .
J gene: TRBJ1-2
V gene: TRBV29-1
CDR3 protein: CSVEGDSESNYGYTF
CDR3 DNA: TGCAGCGTTGAAGGGGACAGTGAATCTAACTATGGCTACACCTTC

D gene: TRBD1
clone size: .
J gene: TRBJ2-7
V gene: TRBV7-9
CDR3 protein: CASSLGTGSTYEQYF
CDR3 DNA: TGTGCCAGCAGCCTCGGGACAGGTTCTACCTACGAGCAGTACTTC

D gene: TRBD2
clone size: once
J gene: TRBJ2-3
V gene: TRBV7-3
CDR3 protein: CASSLMALAGSLTDTQYF
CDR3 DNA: TGTGCCAGCAGCTTAATGGCGCTAGCGGGAAGCCTTACAGATACGCAGTATTTT

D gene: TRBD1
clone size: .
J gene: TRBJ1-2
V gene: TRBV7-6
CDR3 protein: CASSLARQGAGDYGYTF
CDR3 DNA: TGTGCCAGCAGCTTAGCGCGGCAGGGGGCCGGTGACTATGGCTACACCTTC

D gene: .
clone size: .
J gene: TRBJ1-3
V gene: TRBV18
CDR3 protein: CASSPAGRTSGNTIYF
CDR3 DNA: TGTGCCAGCTCACCAGCGGGGCGAACCTCTGGAAACACCATATATTTT

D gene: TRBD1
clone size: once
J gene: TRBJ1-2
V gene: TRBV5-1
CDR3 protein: CASSRPMTGDYGYTF
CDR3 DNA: TGCGCCAGCAGCCGCCCTATGACAGGGGACTATGGCTACACCTTC

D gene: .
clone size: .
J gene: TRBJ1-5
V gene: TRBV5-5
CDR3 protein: CASSLVSQSNQPQHF
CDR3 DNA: TGTGCCAGCAGCTTGGTGTCTCAGAGCAATCAGCCCCAGCATTTT

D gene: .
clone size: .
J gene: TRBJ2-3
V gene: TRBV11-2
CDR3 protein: CASSLRGIATDTQYF
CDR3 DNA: TGTGCCAGCAGCTTACGGGGGATAGCAACAGATACGCAGTATTTT

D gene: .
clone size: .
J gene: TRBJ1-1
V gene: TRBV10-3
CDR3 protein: CAITSQVGTEAFF
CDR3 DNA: TGTGCCATCACGAGCCAGGTGGGTACTGAAGCTTTCTTT

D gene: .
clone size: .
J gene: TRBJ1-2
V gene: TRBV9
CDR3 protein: CASSYSPAGIYGYTF
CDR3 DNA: TGTGCCAGCAGCTATAGCCCGGCCGGAATCTATGGCTACACCTTC

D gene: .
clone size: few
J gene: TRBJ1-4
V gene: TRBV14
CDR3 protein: CASSQVTGRNEKLFF
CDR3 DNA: TGTGCCAGCAGCCAAGTAACAGGGAGAAATGAAAAACTGTTTTTT

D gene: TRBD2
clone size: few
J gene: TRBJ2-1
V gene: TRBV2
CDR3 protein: CASIWAGGPNEQFF
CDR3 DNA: TGTGCCAGCATTTGGGCGGGAGGGCCTAATGAGCAGTTCTTC

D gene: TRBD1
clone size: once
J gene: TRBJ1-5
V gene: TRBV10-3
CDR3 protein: CAISEFSGQGNQPQHF
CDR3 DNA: TGTGCCATCAGTGAGTTTTCCGGACAGGGCAATCAGCCCCAGCATTTT

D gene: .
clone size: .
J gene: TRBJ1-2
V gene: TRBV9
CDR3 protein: CASRREPNYGYTF
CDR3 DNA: TGTGCCAGCAGAAGGGAGCCAAACTATGGCTACACCTTC